This T cell receptor beta chain was profiled in a study of T cells in Graves' hyperthyroidism and ophthalmopathy. Using RNA transcripts as the source, TCR beta CDR3 regions were amplified. The TCR CDR3 first-round RT-PCR relied on the HTBI primer set. In TCRdb, the multiplex PCR reads were re-called with MiXCR into one record per CDR3 protein. Of about 180,000 distinct CDR3 sequences listed, roughly 9.4% are singletons. This clonotype occurred a few times. Clinical symptoms, serum thyroxine, TRAb, thyroid ultrasound and orbital computed tomography established diagnosis. Trimming cost V 2 bases and J 3 bases, with 9 bases left between them. The CDR3 consists of 15 residues. The germline V gene has CDR1 SGDLS and CDR2 YYNGEE.

This clonotype originated in a woman aged 18-29 years with Graves' hyperthyroidism that later progressed to Graves' ophthalmopathy. The J gene is TRBJ2-6, the V gene TRBV9; D remains ambiguous. Specimen: blood. The CDR3 DNA sequence: TGTGCCAGCAGCGTCCCAAGATTTGGGGCCAACGTCCTGACTTTC. Translation gives CASSVPRFGANVLTF.